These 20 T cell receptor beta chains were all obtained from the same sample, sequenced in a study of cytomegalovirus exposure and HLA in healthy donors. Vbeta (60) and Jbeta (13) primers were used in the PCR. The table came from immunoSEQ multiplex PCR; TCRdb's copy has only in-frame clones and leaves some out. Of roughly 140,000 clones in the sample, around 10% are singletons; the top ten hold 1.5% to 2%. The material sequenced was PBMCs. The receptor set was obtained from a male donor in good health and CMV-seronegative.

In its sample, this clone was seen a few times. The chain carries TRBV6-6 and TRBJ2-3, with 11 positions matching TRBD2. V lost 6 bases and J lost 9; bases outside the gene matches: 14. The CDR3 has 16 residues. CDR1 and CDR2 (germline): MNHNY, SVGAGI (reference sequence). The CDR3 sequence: CASSYGTSGPQVTQYF. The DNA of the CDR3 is TGTGCCAGCAGCTACGGGACTAGCGGCCCCCAGGTCACGCAGTATTTT.

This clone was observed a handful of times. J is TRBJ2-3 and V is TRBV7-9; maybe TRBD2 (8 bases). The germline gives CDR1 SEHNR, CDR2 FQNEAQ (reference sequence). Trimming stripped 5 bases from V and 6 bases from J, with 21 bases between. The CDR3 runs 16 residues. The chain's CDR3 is CASSPGGGAPPDTQYF. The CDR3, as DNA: TGTGCCAGCAGCCCGGGAGGGGGCGCCCCTCCGGATACGCAGTATTTT. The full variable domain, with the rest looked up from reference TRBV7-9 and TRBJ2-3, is DTGVSQNPRHKITKRGQNVTFRCDPISEHNRLYWYRQTLGQGPEFLTYFQNEAQLEKSRLLSDRFSAERPKGSFSTLEIQRTEQGDSAMYLCASSPGGGAPPDTQYFGPGTRLTVL.

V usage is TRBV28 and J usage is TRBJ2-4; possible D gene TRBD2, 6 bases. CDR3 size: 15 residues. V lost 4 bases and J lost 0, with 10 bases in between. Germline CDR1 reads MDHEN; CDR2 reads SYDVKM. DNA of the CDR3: TGTGCCAGCAGTTCGGGGGAACTAGCCAAAAACATTCAGTACTTC. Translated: CASSSGELAKNIQYF.

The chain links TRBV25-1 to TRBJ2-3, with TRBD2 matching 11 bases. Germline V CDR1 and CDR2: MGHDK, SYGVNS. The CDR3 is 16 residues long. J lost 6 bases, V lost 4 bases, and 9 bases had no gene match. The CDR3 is CASSGVTSGRGDTQYF. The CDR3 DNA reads TGTGCCAGCAGTGGGGTTACTAGCGGGAGAGGGGATACGCAGTATTTT. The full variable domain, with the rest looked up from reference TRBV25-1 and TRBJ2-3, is EADIYQTPRYLVIGTGKKITLECSQTMGHDKMYWYQQDPGMELHLIHYSYGVNSTEKGDLSSESTVSRIRTEHFPLTLESARPSHTSQYLCASSGVTSGRGDTQYFGPGTRLTVL.

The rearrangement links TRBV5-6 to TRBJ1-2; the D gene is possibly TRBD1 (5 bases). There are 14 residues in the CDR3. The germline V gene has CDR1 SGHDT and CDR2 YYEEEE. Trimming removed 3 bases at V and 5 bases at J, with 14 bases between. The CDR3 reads CASSYGHPGYGYTF. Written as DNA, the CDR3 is TGTGCCAGCAGCTATGGACACCCAGGTTATGGCTACACCTTC.

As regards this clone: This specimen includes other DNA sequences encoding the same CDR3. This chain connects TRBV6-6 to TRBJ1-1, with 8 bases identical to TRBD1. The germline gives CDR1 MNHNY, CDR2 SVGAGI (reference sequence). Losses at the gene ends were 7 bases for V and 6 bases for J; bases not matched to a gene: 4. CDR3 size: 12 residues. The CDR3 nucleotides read TGTGCCAGCATAACAGGGGGGGCTGAAGCTTTCTTT. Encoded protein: CASITGGAEAFF.

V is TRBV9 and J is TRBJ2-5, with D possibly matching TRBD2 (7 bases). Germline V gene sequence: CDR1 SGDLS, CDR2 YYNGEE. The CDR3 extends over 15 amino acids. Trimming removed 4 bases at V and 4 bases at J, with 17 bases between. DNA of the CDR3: TGTGCCAGCAGCTCCGGAGGGGGGGGCGGAGAGACCCAGTACTTC. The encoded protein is CASSSGGGGGETQYF.

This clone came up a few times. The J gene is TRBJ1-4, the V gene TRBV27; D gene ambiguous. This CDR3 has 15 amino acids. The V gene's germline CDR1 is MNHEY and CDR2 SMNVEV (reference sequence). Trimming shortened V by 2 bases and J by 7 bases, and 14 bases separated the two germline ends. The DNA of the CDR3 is TGTGCCAGCAGTTTAGAGGGCAGTTCGACTGAAAAACTGTTTTTT. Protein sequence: CASSLEGSSTEKLFF. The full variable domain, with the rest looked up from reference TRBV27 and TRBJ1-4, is EAQVTQNPRYLITVTGKKLTVTCSQNMNHEYMSWYRQDPGLGLRQIYYSMNVEVTDKGDVPEGYKVSRKEKRNFPLILESPSPNQTSLYFCASSLEGSSTEKLFFGSGTQLSVL.

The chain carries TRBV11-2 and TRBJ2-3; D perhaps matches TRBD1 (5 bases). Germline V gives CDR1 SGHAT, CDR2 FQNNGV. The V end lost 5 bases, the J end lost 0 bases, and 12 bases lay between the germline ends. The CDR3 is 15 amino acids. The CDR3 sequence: CASSLSDISTDTQYF. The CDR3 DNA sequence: TGTGCCAGCAGCCTTTCGGACATTAGCACAGATACGCAGTATTTT.

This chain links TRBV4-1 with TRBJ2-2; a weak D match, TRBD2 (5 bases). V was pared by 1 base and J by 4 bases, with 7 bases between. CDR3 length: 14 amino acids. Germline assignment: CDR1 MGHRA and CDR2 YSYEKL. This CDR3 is CASSQVGSTGELFF. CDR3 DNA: TGCGCCAGCAGCCAAGTGGGGAGCACCGGGGAGCTGTTTTTT.

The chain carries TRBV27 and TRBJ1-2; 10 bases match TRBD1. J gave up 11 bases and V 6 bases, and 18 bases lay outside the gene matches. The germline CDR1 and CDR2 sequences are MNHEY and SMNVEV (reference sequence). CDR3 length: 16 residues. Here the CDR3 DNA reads TGTGCCAGCAGCTCACCTAACCCGTCCGGGACAGGGGATTACACCTTC. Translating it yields CASSSPNPSGTGDYTF.

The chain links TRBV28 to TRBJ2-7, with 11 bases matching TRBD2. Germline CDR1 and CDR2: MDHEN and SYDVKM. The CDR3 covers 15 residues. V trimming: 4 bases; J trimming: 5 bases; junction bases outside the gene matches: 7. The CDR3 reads CASSSASGRRNEQYF. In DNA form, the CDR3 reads TGTGCCAGCAGTTCAGCTAGCGGGAGGCGAAACGAGCAGTACTTC.

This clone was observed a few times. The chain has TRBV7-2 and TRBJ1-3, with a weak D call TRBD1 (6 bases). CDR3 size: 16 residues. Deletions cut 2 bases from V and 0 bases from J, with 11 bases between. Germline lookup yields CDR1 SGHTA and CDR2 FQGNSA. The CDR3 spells CASSLLGARSGNTIYF. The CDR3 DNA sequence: TGTGCCAGCAGCTTATTGGGGGCCCGCTCTGGAAACACCATATATTTT.

CDR3 DNA sequence: TGCGCCAGCAGCTACCGACTAGCGGGAGTTCCCAACTCTTTCTTTCTATCCAGTCCGCAAAGTCTGTTTTTT. Protein sequence: CASSYRLAGVPNSFFLSSPQSLFF. The chain links TRBV5-1 to TRBJ2-2; 12 bases line up with TRBD2. Germline V gene lookup returns CDR1 SGHRS and CDR2 YFSETQ. This CDR3 spans 24 amino acids. After removal of 3 bases from V and 14 bases from J, the junction contained 38 bases not matched to a gene. Full variable domain (missing parts from reference TRBV5-1 and TRBJ2-2): KAGVTQTPRYLIKTRGQQVTLSCSPISGHRSVSWYQQTPGQGLQFLFEYFSETQRNKGNFPGRFSGRQFSNSRSEMNVSTLELGDSALYLCASSYRLAGVPNSFFLSSPQSLFFGEGSRLTVL.

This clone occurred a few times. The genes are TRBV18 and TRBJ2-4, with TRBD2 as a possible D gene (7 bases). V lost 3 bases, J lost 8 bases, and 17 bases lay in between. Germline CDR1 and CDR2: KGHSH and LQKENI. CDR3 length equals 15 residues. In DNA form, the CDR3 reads TGTGCCAGCTCACCCGGGCGGGGGCTGGCGGACATTCAGTACTTC. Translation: CASSPGRGLADIQYF.

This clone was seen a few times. CDR3 in DNA: TGCGCCAGCAGCTTGGGACAGGGGGATTCACCCCTCCACTTT. This codes for CASSLGQGDSPLHF. The chain links TRBV5-1 to TRBJ1-6, with 9 bases lining up with TRBD1. In germline, CDR1 is SGHRS, CDR2 YFSETQ. The CDR3 sequence is 14 residues long. Unmatched junction bases numbered 0, after V lost 0 bases and J lost 8 bases.

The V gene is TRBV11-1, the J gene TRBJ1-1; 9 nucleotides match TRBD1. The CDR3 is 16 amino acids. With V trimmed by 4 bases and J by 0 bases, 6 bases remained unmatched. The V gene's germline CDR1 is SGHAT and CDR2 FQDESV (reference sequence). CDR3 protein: CASSSPGQGMNTEAFF. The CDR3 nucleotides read TGTGCCAGCAGCTCACCGGGACAGGGTATGAACACTGAAGCTTTCTTT.

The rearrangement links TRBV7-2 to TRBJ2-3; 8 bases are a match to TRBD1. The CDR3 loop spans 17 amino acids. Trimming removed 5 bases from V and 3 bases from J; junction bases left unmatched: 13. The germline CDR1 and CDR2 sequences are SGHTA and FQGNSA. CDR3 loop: CASSRPQQGAQTDTQYF. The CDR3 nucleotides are TGTGCCAGCAGCCGTCCCCAGCAGGGGGCGCAGACAGATACGCAGTATTTT.

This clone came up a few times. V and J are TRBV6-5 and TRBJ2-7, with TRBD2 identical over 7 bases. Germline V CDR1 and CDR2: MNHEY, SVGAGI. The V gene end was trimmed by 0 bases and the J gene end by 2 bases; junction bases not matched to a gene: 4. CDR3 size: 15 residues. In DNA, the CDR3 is TGTGCCAGCAGTTACTCAGCTAGCGGAACCTACGAGCAGTACTTC. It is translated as CASSYSASGTYEQYF.

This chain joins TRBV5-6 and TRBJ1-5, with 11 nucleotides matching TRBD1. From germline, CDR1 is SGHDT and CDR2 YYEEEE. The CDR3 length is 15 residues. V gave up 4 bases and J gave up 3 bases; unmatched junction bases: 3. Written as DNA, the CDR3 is TGTGCCAGCAGCGCGGACAGGGGGCCCAATCAGCCCCAGCATTTT. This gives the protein CASSADRGPNQPQHF.